The text below deals with one TCR beta chain. The data were taken from a study of T-cell reconstitution after alpha-beta-depleted transplantation in children. TCRbeta library preparation incorporated unique molecular identifiers. TCRdb itself ran the PCR reads through MiXCR, one entry per CDR3 protein. The sample contains 500,000 or so distinct CDR3 sequences, approximately 30% of which appear only once. The V segment lost 5 bases and the J segment 5 bases; nucleotides outside the gene matches: 3. Germline CDR1 and CDR2: MNHNS and SASEGT. The CDR3 extends over 13 amino acids. Sample: PBMCs from the stem cell graft donor, taken from the stem cell graft. The TCR originated in a human donor who donated a stem cell graft to a child with aplastic anemia. The chain links TRBV6-1 to TRBJ2-4; 7 bases line up with TRBD1. The CDR3 spells CASSRTGENIQYF. The CDR3 nucleotides read TGTGCCAGCAGTCGGACAGGTGAAAACATTCAGTACTTC.